This passage covers 31 T cell receptor beta chains from one sample sequenced in a study of beta chain features in type 1 diabetes. Notes on the study in general: The study found moderately but significantly shorter TCRB CDR3s in all four CD4+ subsets of Type 1 diabetes patients.

Antigens of these TCRs are unknown. Expressed TCRB transcripts were sequenced, since all the RNA that had been isolated was reverse transcribed. The protocol was immunoSEQ multiplex PCR, while the TCRdb copy is restricted to in-frame clones and leaves out a portion. This sample carries roughly 300,000 clones, around 9.3% of them seen once, and the ten largest clones take around 1%. The sequencing input was central memory CD4+ T cells from blood. The origin of the receptors is a man under 40 with type 1 diabetes.

As concerns this clone: Other DNA sequences in the sample encode the same CDR3. V and J are TRBV4-3 and TRBJ1-2, with a possible D match to TRBD1 (5 bases). From germline, CDR1 is LGHNA and CDR2 YSLEER. V gave up 1 base and J gave up 4 bases, with 10 bases separating them. CDR3 size: 14 residues. CDR3 region: CASSQGRQGYGYTF. The DNA for the CDR3 is TGCGCCAGCAGCCAAGGACGTCAGGGCTATGGCTACACCTTC.

This clone appeared a single time. V usage is TRBV5-1 and J usage is TRBJ2-1; tentatively, D is TRBD2 (6 bases). Germline V gene data show CDR1 as SGHRS and CDR2 as YFSETQ. The V and J ends lost 9 bases and 0 bases respectively, with 13 bases between them. The CDR3 is made up of 14 amino acids. The CDR3 loop is CATSDGSSYNEQFF. The CDR3, as DNA: TGCGCCACCTCGGACGGGAGCTCCTACAATGAGCAGTTCTTC.

The sample holds a few counts of this clone. The gene calls are TRBV9 and TRBJ2-7; 9 bases align to TRBD1. The germline CDR1 and CDR2 sequences are SGDLS and YYNGEE. The CDR3 length is 14 residues. V lost 3 bases, J lost 6 bases, and 7 bases stayed unmatched. The CDR3 is CASSEGQGRAEQYF. In nucleotides, the CDR3 is TGTGCCAGCAGCGAGGGACAGGGAAGGGCCGAGCAGTACTTC.

This clone was observed a handful of times. V and J are TRBV7-2 and TRBJ2-3; perhaps TRBD2 as D (7 bases). CDR3 length equals 16 residues. From germline, CDR1 is SGHTA and CDR2 FQGNSA. V lost 8 bases and J 3 bases, leaving 21 bases between the germline ends. Written as DNA, the CDR3 is TGTGCCAGCCGGTTGGCTGGGGGGGCCGAAACAGATACGCAGTATTTT. The encoded protein is CASRLAGGAETDTQYF. Full variable domain (outside the CDR3, taken from reference TRBV7-2 and TRBJ2-3): GAGVSQSPSNKVTEKGKDVELRCDPISGHTALYWYRQSLGQGLEFLIYFQGNSAPDKSGLPSDRFSAERTGGSVSTLTIQRTQQEDSAVYLCASRLAGGAETDTQYFGPGTRLTVL.

This clone was seen only a few times. V usage is TRBV4-3 and J usage is TRBJ1-5, with D perhaps matching TRBD1 (5 bases). From germline, CDR1 is LGHNA and CDR2 YSLEER. This CDR3 is 16 amino acids long. V was trimmed by 0 bases and J by 5 bases, leaving 14 bases between them. In DNA, the CDR3 is TGCGCCAGCAGCCAAGATTGGCAGGGAGGGTATCAGCCCCAGCATTTT. It encodes CASSQDWQGGYQPQHF.

The chain couples TRBV7-2 to TRBJ2-7; D unclear. Trimming took 0 bases from V and 3 from J, leaving 12 bases between them. Germline CDR1 is SGHTA and CDR2 is FQGNSA. The CDR3 is made up of 15 amino acids. The CDR3 DNA reads TGTGCCAGCAGCTTAGCCGGACCTCAACTCTACGAGCAGTACTTC. Translation gives CASSLAGPQLYEQYF. Together with reference TRBV7-2 and TRBJ2-7, the CDR3 gives the full variable domain: GAGVSQSPSNKVTEKGKDVELRCDPISGHTALYWYRQSLGQGLEFLIYFQGNSAPDKSGLPSDRFSAERTGGSVSTLTIQRTQQEDSAVYLCASSLAGPQLYEQYFGPGTRLTVT.

This clone has at least ten counts. The chain couples TRBV2 to TRBJ1-4, with TRBD1 as a possible D gene (5 bases). The ends were cut back, 5 bases at V and 0 bases at J, with 10 bases in the middle. CDR3 length equals 15 residues. CDR1 is SNHLY, CDR2 FYNNEI, per germline. The DNA of the CDR3 is TGTGCCAGCAGTCCTACAGGTGCAACTAATGAAAAACTGTTTTTT. Translated, it gives CASSPTGATNEKLFF.

The chain has TRBV18 and TRBJ2-7; D call uncertain. Germline V gives CDR1 KGHSH, CDR2 LQKENI. The CDR3 runs to 15 residues. V lost 2 bases and J lost 0, with 11 bases in between. The CDR3 region is CASSPARSSSYEQYF. In nucleotides, the CDR3 is TGTGCCAGCTCACCAGCACGCTCGAGCTCCTACGAGCAGTACTTC.

This clone has more than one count but fewer than ten. Sequence at one end of the junction differs from germline and may be a read error. V usage is TRBV7-7 and J usage is TRBJ2-7; the D gene is possibly TRBD2 (5 bases). Germline-derived CDR1 and CDR2 are SSHAT and FNYEAQ (reference sequence). The CDR3 is 13 residues long. The CDR3 DNA reads as TGTGCTAGCAGCAGCCGAGTCGGGGTCGAGCAGTACTTC. This gives the protein CASSSRVGVEQYF.

The chain is built from TRBV15 and TRBJ1-2; no firm D call. The ends were cut back, 0 bases at V and 13 bases at J, with 15 bases in the middle. The germline CDR1 and CDR2 sequences are LNHNV and YYDKDF (reference sequence). The CDR3 sequence is 13 residues long. In DNA form, the CDR3 reads TGTGCCACCAGCAGAGATCTCGGAGGATGGGGCACCTTC. It specifies CATSRDLGGWGTF.

There are a few counts of this clone. The chain links TRBV7-2 to TRBJ2-5, with a tentative D call TRBD1 (6 bases). V was clipped by 5 bases and J by 4 bases, with 14 bases between them. Germline V gene sequence: CDR1 SGHTA, CDR2 FQGNSA. This CDR3 has 14 residues. In DNA, the CDR3 is TGTGCCAGCAGCCAGGGGTCGCGAGGAGAGACCCAGTACTTC. Its translation is CASSQGSRGETQYF. Full variable domain (rest looked up from reference TRBV7-2 and TRBJ2-5): GAGVSQSPSNKVTEKGKDVELRCDPISGHTALYWYRQSLGQGLEFLIYFQGNSAPDKSGLPSDRFSAERTGGSVSTLTIQRTQQEDSAVYLCASSQGSRGETQYFGPGTRLLVL.

On this clone: A much larger clone differs by one base, so this may be a read error. This chain uses TRBV11-2 with TRBJ2-3; no clear D. Germline V gene sequence: CDR1 SGHAT, CDR2 FQNNGV. The CDR3 has 11 amino acids. Trimming removed 3 bases at V and 2 bases at J, with 0 bases between. CDR3: CASSFTDTQYF. The CDR3 coding sequence is TGTGCCAGCAGCTTCACAGATACGCAGTATTTT.

The V call is TRBV7-2, the J call TRBJ2-7; D is possibly TRBD2 (5 bases). The CDR3 contains 15 residues. V was shortened by 5 bases and J by 0 bases, with 14 bases between the two germline ends. In germline, CDR1 is SGHTA, CDR2 FQGNSA. CDR3 DNA: TGTGCCAGCAGCCCCGGAGGCACCATCTCCTACGAGCAGTACTTC. Translating gives CASSPGGTISYEQYF.

This clone was seen a handful of times. The rearrangement links TRBV7-2 to TRBJ2-5, with D possibly being TRBD1 (5 bases). CDR1 is SGHTA, CDR2 FQGNSA, per germline. The CDR3 loop spans 16 amino acids. V dropped 2 bases and J dropped 2 bases, with 15 bases sitting between them. This CDR3 is CASSLLSRQGQETQYF. CDR3 sequence (DNA): TGTGCCAGCAGCTTATTAAGTAGGCAGGGACAAGAGACCCAGTACTTC.

The chain uses TRBV30 and TRBJ2-6; tentative D call: TRBD1 (6 bases). The CDR3 consists of 18 residues. The V end was cut by 1 base, the J end by 0 bases, with 16 bases between. Germline V gives CDR1 GTSNPN, CDR2 SVGIG (reference sequence). CDR3 coding DNA: TGTGCCTGGAGTGGGCAGGGGCCTACCATCTCTGGGGCCAACGTCCTGACTTTC. Translating gives CAWSGQGPTISGANVLTF.

This sequence joins TRBV25-1 and TRBJ1-4, with 10 positions matching TRBD1. Germline CDR1 reads MGHDK; CDR2 reads SYGVNS. This CDR3 is built from 14 residues. The trim removed 7 bases at V and 7 bases at J, leaving 6 bases unmatched. This CDR3 reads CASMTGQGSEKLFF. CDR3 sequence (DNA): TGTGCCAGCATGACGGGACAGGGGTCTGAAAAACTGTTTTTT. Full variable domain (missing parts from reference TRBV25-1 and TRBJ1-4): EADIYQTPRYLVIGTGKKITLECSQTMGHDKMYWYQQDPGMELHLIHYSYGVNSTEKGDLSSESTVSRIRTEHFPLTLESARPSHTSQYLCASMTGQGSEKLFFGSGTQLSVL.

The rearrangement joins TRBV9 to TRBJ2-3, with D maybe TRBD2 (5 bases). Germline V gene data show CDR1 as SGDLS and CDR2 as YYNGEE. This CDR3 has 14 residues. The germline V and J ends were trimmed by 6 bases and 0 bases, with 11 bases remaining between them. The CDR3 DNA reads as TGTGCCAGCAAGAGAACGGGGAGCACAGATACGCAGTATTTT. Protein: CASKRTGSTDTQYF.

This clone was counted many times. The V call is TRBV7-2, the J call TRBJ1-1; D might be TRBD1 (6 bases). Per the germline V gene, CDR1 is SGHTA and CDR2 is FQGNSA. Trimming took 2 bases from V and 10 from J, leaving 14 bases between them. The CDR3 covers 13 residues. The CDR3 DNA is TGTGCCAGCAGCTTATTCAGCAGGGGTGGAGCTTTCTTT. This sequence encodes CASSLFSRGGAFF. Looking up the rest from reference TRBV7-2 and TRBJ1-1 gives the full variable domain: GAGVSQSPSNKVTEKGKDVELRCDPISGHTALYWYRQSLGQGLEFLIYFQGNSAPDKSGLPSDRFSAERTGGSVSTLTIQRTQQEDSAVYLCASSLFSRGGAFFGQGTRLTVV.

This chain links TRBV4-3 with TRBJ1-2; 7 bases line up with TRBD1. This CDR3 contains 15 residues. With 0 bases clipped from V and 3 bases from J, the junction kept 4 bases outside the gene matches. Germline CDR1 is LGHNA and CDR2 is YSLEER. The CDR3 sequence: CASSQDTGEDYGYTF. The CDR3 DNA reads as TGCGCCAGCAGCCAAGATACAGGGGAGGACTATGGCTACACCTTC.

As to this clone: In the same sample, other DNA sequences code for this CDR3. This chain joins TRBV7-9 and TRBJ1-5, with 7 bases fitting TRBD1. J lost 6 bases, V lost 1 base, and 3 bases had no gene match. The CDR3 consists of 14 residues. CDR1 and CDR2 (germline): SEHNR, FQNEAQ (reference sequence). CDR3 sequence reads: CASSLGAGGQPQHF. CDR3 DNA: TGTGCCAGCAGCTTAGGGGCAGGGGGTCAGCCCCAGCATTTT.

The rearrangement links TRBV30 to TRBJ1-1, with no clear D. Deletions cut 5 bases from V and 7 bases from J, with 11 bases between. CDR1 GTSNPN and CDR2 SVGIG come from the germline V gene (reference sequence). This CDR3 comprises 11 residues. Here the CDR3 DNA reads TGTGCCTGGGCTTACACCCGTGAAGCTTTCTTT. Amino acid sequence: CAWAYTREAFF.

This clone has more than one count but fewer than ten. The CDR3 loop is CASSEGTVNTEAFF. CDR3 DNA sequence: TGTGCCAGCAGTGAAGGGACAGTGAACACTGAAGCTTTCTTT. The V and J genes are TRBV2 and TRBJ1-1; a possible D gene is TRBD1 (6 bases). Germline V gives CDR1 SNHLY, CDR2 FYNNEI. The CDR3 runs to 14 residues. With 1 base removed from V and 0 bases from J, the gap between germline ends came to 6 bases.

The chain joins TRBV6-6 to TRBJ2-7; D not resolved. Germline values: CDR1 MNHNY, CDR2 SVGAGI (reference sequence). V was clipped by 6 bases and J by 0 bases, with 9 bases between them. The CDR3 spans 13 residues. The CDR3 loop reads CASSPAGSYEQYF. CDR3 coding DNA: TGTGCCAGCAGCCCGGCCGGCTCCTACGAGCAGTACTTC.

The chain carries TRBV27 and TRBJ1-5; TRBD1 is a possible D gene (6 bases). V was pared by 8 bases and J by 4 bases, with 12 bases between. CDR3 length: 13 residues. CDR1 MNHEY and CDR2 SMNVEV come from the germline V gene (reference sequence). CDR3 coding DNA: TGTGCCAGCGGGGGCCAACCTAATCAGCCCCAGCATTTT. This encodes CASGGQPNQPQHF.

The chain links TRBV9 to TRBJ2-2, with 11 bases aligning to TRBD1. This CDR3 is 16 amino acids long. CDR1 is SGDLS and CDR2 is YYNGEE in the germline V gene. V was pared by 4 bases and J by 6 bases, with 8 bases of the junction left unmatched. The CDR3 loop is CASSPRTGGAPGELFF. CDR3 bases: TGTGCCAGCAGCCCACGGACAGGGGGCGCCCCCGGGGAGCTGTTTTTT.

The chain has TRBV14 and TRBJ2-7; D not resolved. V was trimmed by 1 base and J by 3 bases, leaving 16 bases between them. CDR1 is SGHDN, CDR2 FVKESK, per germline. This CDR3 is built from 16 residues. The CDR3 spells CASSQGELKLNYEQYF. The CDR3 DNA sequence: TGTGCCAGCAGCCAAGGCGAGCTGAAATTAAACTACGAGCAGTACTTC.

This clone was seen only a few times. An end of the junction differs from the germline gene, which may be a read error. V gene TRBV4-3 combines with J gene TRBJ2-3, with unresolved D. This CDR3 is 14 amino acids long. Germline values: CDR1 LGHNA, CDR2 YSLEER. CDR3 amino acids: CASSPRNSRDTQYF. CDR3 in DNA: TGCGCCAGCAGCCCGAGGAACAGCAGAGATACGCAGTATTTT.

This chain joins TRBV5-1 and TRBJ2-7; D is possibly TRBD1 (5 bases). The CDR3 length is 13 residues. Trimming stripped 4 bases from V and 3 bases from J, with 11 bases between. Germline CDR1 is SGHRS and CDR2 is YFSETQ. This chain's CDR3 is CASSPDQGYEQYF. The CDR3 region has the DNA TGCGCCAGCAGCCCCGATCAGGGCTACGAGCAGTACTTC.

The genes are TRBV27 and TRBJ2-3; D is uncertain. With 2 bases removed from V and 2 bases from J, the gap between germline ends came to 5 bases. Germline V gene lookup returns CDR1 MNHEY and CDR2 SMNVEV (reference sequence). CDR3 size: 13 residues. CDR3 amino acids: CASSLRPTDTQYF. CDR3 coding DNA: TGTGCCAGCAGTTTACGGCCCACAGATACGCAGTATTTT.

This clone was detected a few times. The chain recombines TRBV29-1 with TRBJ1-5; D might be TRBD1 (6 bases). CDR1 is SQVTM, CDR2 ANQGSEA, per germline. The CDR3 extends over 15 amino acids. V shed 0 bases and J shed 3 bases, with 12 bases lying between them. CDR3: CSVEDWGRPNQPQHF. CDR3 in DNA: TGCAGCGTTGAAGATTGGGGGCGCCCCAATCAGCCCCAGCATTTT.

This clone was seen many times. V usage is TRBV27 and J usage is TRBJ2-3; D not certain. The CDR3 runs to 12 residues. V was cut by 6 bases and J by 2 bases, with 6 bases left in between. Germline CDR1 reads MNHEY; CDR2 reads SMNVEV (reference sequence). In DNA, the CDR3 is TGTGCCAGCAGAGCAAACACAGATACGCAGTATTTT. Translated, it gives CASRANTDTQYF.